This note documents a single T cell receptor beta chain sequence. V gave up 4 bases and J gave up 10 bases; unmatched junction bases: 6. Germline V CDR1 and CDR2: WSHSY, SAAADI. The CDR3 contains 13 residues. The entry originates in a study of blood T cell repertoires in COVID-19. Study as a whole: The United States, Italy and Spain were the sources of the acute and convalescent COVID-19 samples.

Authors' data handling: Reference gene primers were amplified, and this amplification served to estimate nucleated cell counts. Some clones are missing from TCRdb's copy, which holds only in-frame ones; the method was immunoSEQ multiplex PCR. V, J and clone size reflect that table, while D and trimming were determined from the DNA. The sample holds under 150,000 clones; over 60% are singletons and the top ten take under 15%. The chain joins TRBV10-2 to TRBJ1-5; 8 positions match TRBD1. Source material: peripheral blood. The source of this sequence is a man at least 80 years old with acute or convalescent COVID-19. Here the CDR3 reads CASSGTGREPQHF. The CDR3 coding sequence is TGCGCCAGCAGTGGGACAGGGAGGGAACCCCAGCATTTT.